These T cell receptor beta chains were read from a single sample in a study of cytomegalovirus exposure and HLA in healthy donors. The protocol was immunoSEQ multiplex PCR, while the TCRdb copy is restricted to in-frame clones and leaves out a portion. The profile shows about 120,000 clones, around 78% of them singletons. Sequencing input: PBMCs. These receptors were collected from a woman in her 30s in good health and CMV-seronegative. The CDR3 runs from the conserved cysteine through the conserved F or W. A D gene is named only where the DNA matches it firmly. The size entry is marked missing in some rows and otherwise reads once, few, many or a size class.

j_call d_call clone_size v_call cdr3_nt cdr3_aa
TRBJ1-4 TRBD1 - TRBV7-9 TGTGCCAGCAGCCCAGCCGGGACAGGGTCTGAAAAACTGTTTTTT CASSPAGTGSEKLFF
TRBJ1-3 TRBD1 once TRBV2 TGTGCCAGCAGTGAAACAGGGGCCGGCGGAAACACCATATATTTT CASSETGAGGNTIYF
TRBJ1-5 - - TRBV30 TGTGCCTGGAGTAAGGGGTCCAATCAGCCCCAGCATTTT CAWSKGSNQPQHF
TRBJ2-3 TRBD2 - TRBV6-5 TGTGCCAGCAGCCTAGCGGGAGCAGATACGCAGTATTTT CASSLAGADTQYF
TRBJ2-1 TRBD2 few TRBV29-1 TGCAGCGTTGACCTAAGAGCGGGGGCCGTTCACAATGAGCAGTTCTTC CSVDLRAGAVHNEQFF
TRBJ1-2 - - TRBV28 TGTGCCAGCAGTCAGGACAGAAACTATGGCTACACCTTC CASSQDRNYGYTF
TRBJ2-1 TRBD1 - TRBV10-3 TGTGCCATCAGTGGGGGGACAGGAAACAATGAGCAGTTCTTC CAISGGTGNNEQFF
TRBJ1-2 - - TRBV4-2 TGTGCCAGCAGCCAGCTAGCGGACAGCTCTAACTATGGCTACACCTTC CASSQLADSSNYGYTF
TRBJ2-2 - - TRBV28 TGTGCCAGCAGTTACCCCCCAGGGTCTACGAACACCGGGGAGCTGTTTTTT CASSYPPGSTNTGELFF
TRBJ1-5 - - TRBV30 TGTGCCTGGAGTCCAGACAGGCGCAATCAGCCCCAGCATTTT CAWSPDRRNQPQHF
TRBJ2-3 - - TRBV5-1 TGCGCCAGCAGCCCGAGAGGCCCCTCAGATACGCAGTATTTT CASSPRGPSDTQYF
TRBJ1-6 - few TRBV13 TGTGCCAGCCAACAGGGAATACATAATTCACCCCTCCACTTT CASQQGIHNSPLHF
TRBJ2-1 TRBD2 - TRBV13 TGTGCCAGCAGCTTGGGCGGGGGGGCCTTTAATGAGCAGTTCTTC CASSLGGGAFNEQFF
TRBJ2-5 - - TRBV9 TGTACTGGACAGCAGCTTTACCTGGAGACCCAGTACTTC CTGQQLYLETQYF
TRBJ1-1 - few TRBV5-6 TGTGCCAGCAGCTTGGAACAGTCGAACACTGAAGCTTTCTTT CASSLEQSNTEAFF
TRBJ2-7 TRBD1 - TRBV9 TGTGCCAGCAGTCGGACGGGACAGGGGCGCGACGAGCAGTACTTC CASSRTGQGRDEQYF
TRBJ2-1 - - TRBV28 TGTGCCAGCAGAAGCAGGGGACCCTACAATGAGCAGTTCTTC CASRSRGPYNEQFF
TRBJ1-2 TRBD1 - TRBV7-9 TGTGCCAGCAGCACAGGGGCAGGGGCTAACTATGGCTACACCTTC CASSTGAGANYGYTF
TRBJ1-6 - once TRBV5-1 TGCGCCAGCAGCTTGCCCTCTACAGGACCAGGATCACCCCTCCACTTT CASSLPSTGPGSPLHF
TRBJ2-2 - few TRBV30 TGTGCCTGGAGTCGAAGCGTCGGGGAGCTGTTTTTT CAWSRSVGELFF
TRBJ2-1 - few TRBV15 TGTGCCACCAGCAGGATCCTAAGCTCCTACAATGAGCAGTTCTTC CATSRILSSYNEQFF
TRBJ2-1 - once TRBV5-1 TGCGCCAGCAGCTTGCTGCCCGGGAACAATGAGCAGTTCTTC CASSLLPGNNEQFF
TRBJ2-1 - - TRBV14 TGTGCCAGCAGCCAGGGGAGACAGGAAATAAGGAATGAGCAGTTCTTC CASSQGRQEIRNEQFF
TRBJ2-5 - few TRBV6-5 TGTGCCAGCAGCCTCTCCGGGACTCGAGAGACCCAGTACTTC CASSLSGTRETQYF
TRBJ2-3 - - TRBV7-2 TGTGCCAGCAGCCCCCGTAAAGGGGGTCACGCAGATACGCAGTATTTT CASSPRKGGHADTQYF
TRBJ1-5 - - TRBV28 TGTGCCAGCAGTTTTATAGTGAGCAACAATCAGCCCCAGCATTTT CASSFIVSNNQPQHF
TRBJ1-6 TRBD1 - TRBV2 TGTGCCACGGGACAGGGTGTCGTGAATTCACCCCTCCACTTT CATGQGVVNSPLHF
TRBJ1-1 TRBD1 - TRBV7-2 TGTGCCAGTGACCCGACAGGGATGGGAACTGAAGCTTTCTTT CASDPTGMGTEAFF
TRBJ1-1 - - TRBV29-1 TGCAGCGTAGGGCTTACAGGGTACACTGAAGCTTTCTTT CSVGLTGYTEAFF
TRBJ1-1 - - TRBV5-1 TGCGCCAGCAGCTTGAGGGGTTCGGGCACTGAAGCTTTCTTT CASSLRGSGTEAFF
TRBJ1-4 - - TRBV15 TGTGCCACCAGCAGAGGATCGGTTAATGAAAAACTGTTTTTT CATSRGSVNEKLFF
TRBJ1-6 - - TRBV18 TGTGCCAGCTCAAGGACACCGAGCTCCTATAATTCACCCCTCCACTTT CASSRTPSSYNSPLHF
TRBJ2-1 - - TRBV29-1 TGCAGCGTTGACACCTACAATGAGCAGTTCTTC CSVDTYNEQFF
TRBJ1-1 - - TRBV4-1 TGCGCCAGCAGCCAAGGAGGTTTAGGGGGGGGTAAACGTGATGAAGCTTTCTTT CASSQGGLGGGKRDEAFF